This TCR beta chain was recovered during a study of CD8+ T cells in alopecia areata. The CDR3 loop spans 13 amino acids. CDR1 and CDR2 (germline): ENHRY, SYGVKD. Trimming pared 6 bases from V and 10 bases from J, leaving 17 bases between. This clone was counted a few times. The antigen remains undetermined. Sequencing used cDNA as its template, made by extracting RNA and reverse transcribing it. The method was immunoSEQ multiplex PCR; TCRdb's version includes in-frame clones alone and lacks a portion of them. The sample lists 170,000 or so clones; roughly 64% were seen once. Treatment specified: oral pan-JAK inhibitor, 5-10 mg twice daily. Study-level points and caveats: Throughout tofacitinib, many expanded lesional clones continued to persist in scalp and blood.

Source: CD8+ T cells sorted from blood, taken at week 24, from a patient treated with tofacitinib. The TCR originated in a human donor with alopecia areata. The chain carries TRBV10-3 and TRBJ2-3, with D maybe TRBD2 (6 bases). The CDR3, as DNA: TGTGCCATCAGAGATGGTAGCGGTGGTGCGCAGTATTTT. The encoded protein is CAIRDGSGGAQYF.